This is a list of T cell receptor beta chains from one sample in a study of blood T cell repertoires in COVID-19. Method: immunoSEQ multiplex PCR; TCRdb's copy keeps in-frame clones and lacks some. The sample consists of some 150,000 clones, about four fifths of them appearing once. The source material was peripheral blood. The receptor source for this set is a man aged 40-49 years who had recovered from COVID-19. Both conserved end residues are trimmed from each CDR3. The D gene is left open where the match is weak. Size is omitted from some rows. Given values are once, few, many or a class for expanded clones.

D gene	J gene	clone size	V gene	CDR3 protein
TRBD2	TRBJ2-2	NA	TRBV19	ASSPRTSGANTGELF
NA	TRBJ2-7	NA	TRBV20-1	SAKQGEQY
NA	TRBJ1-5	NA	TRBV7-2	ASTTIGTHQPQH
NA	TRBJ2-2	once	TRBV3-1/TRBV3-2	ASSQERAPGELF
TRBD2	TRBJ2-3	NA	TRBV11-2	ASSPPSGLGRDTQY
TRBD1	TRBJ2-6	few	TRBV4-1	ASSQYPGGVTGANVLT
NA	TRBJ1-1	NA	TRBV5-4	ASSRTVNTEAF
NA	TRBJ2-3	NA	TRBV11-2	ASSSGTQTDTQY
TRBD1	TRBJ2-2	NA	TRBV11-3	ASSPRTGRTGELF
NA	TRBJ1-1	NA	TRBV6-2/TRBV6-3	ASSNKMNTEAF
TRBD1	TRBJ2-3	NA	TRBV7-8	ASSGRDRDQDTQY
TRBD1	TRBJ1-4	NA	TRBV18	ASSMQPGQGNEKLF
NA	TRBJ2-1	NA	TRBV11-3	ASSSSGFNEQF
NA	TRBJ1-3	NA	TRBV5-4	ASSSPAQGTGNTIY
TRBD2	TRBJ2-1	NA	TRBV5-1	ASSLGLAGVGEQF
TRBD1	TRBJ2-2	NA	TRBV2	ASGPGTGGAGTGELF
NA	TRBJ1-5	NA	TRBV28	ASRIHRVQDPQH
NA	TRBJ1-5	NA	TRBV10-3	AISESSGGAQPQH
NA	TRBJ1-2	many	TRBV4-1	ASSQDGYGYT
NA	TRBJ1-3	NA	TRBV9	ASSVQYSGNTIY
NA	TRBJ2-7	once	TRBV28	ASSSEGSGQLYEQY
NA	TRBJ2-1	NA	TRBV4-3	ASSETGLNEQF
NA	TRBJ1-4	NA	TRBV24-1	ARQEFNEKLF
TRBD2	TRBJ2-3	NA	TRBV20-1	SASYFSGRADTQY
TRBD1	TRBJ1-2	NA	TRBV9	ASSAWDRSYGYT
TRBD2	TRBJ2-1	NA	TRBV28	ASRSDILTSGRGDEQF
TRBD1	TRBJ2-6	once	TRBV9	ASSEARTGISGANVLT
NA	TRBJ2-1	NA	TRBV28	ASSPPPGVRNEQF
TRBD1	TRBJ1-5	NA	TRBV15	ATSSRDRDVPGVQPQH
NA	TRBJ1-2	once	TRBV19	ASSRGLETFGYT
TRBD2	TRBJ2-2	once	TRBV19	ASGGTSVELF
NA	TRBJ2-7	NA	TRBV2	ASSGRGAHEQY
TRBD2	TRBJ2-5	few	TRBV6-2/TRBV6-3	ASSYGLAPQETQY
NA	TRBJ2-5	NA	TRBV9	ASSVDPTGQETQY
NA	TRBJ1-2	few	TRBV10-3	AISESAAGVGYT
NA	TRBJ1-1	NA	TRBV21-1	ASSKGGQGYIWYTEAF
NA	TRBJ1-4	NA	TRBV4-3	ASSQDPGRGKLF
NA	TRBJ1-2	NA	TRBV11-2	ASSLGANYGYT
TRBD1	TRBJ2-7	NA	TRBV27	ASSQTDRGREQY
NA	TRBJ2-1	NA	TRBV27	ASRTGTYNEQF
TRBD1	TRBJ2-7	once	TRBV7-9	ASSPRQGIYEQY
NA	TRBJ2-7	NA	TRBV5-1	ASSLGTEQY
TRBD2	TRBJ2-3	many	TRBV14	ASSPRKTSGGTDTQY
NA	TRBJ2-2	NA	TRBV19	ASSPITGELF
TRBD1	TRBJ2-5	NA	TRBV5-6	ASSWDRETQY
NA	TRBJ1-1	NA	TRBV6-2/TRBV6-3	ASSYSTGTEAF
NA	TRBJ1-2	once	TRBV6-5	ASSYTYLQGAYGYT
NA	TRBJ1-4	NA	TRBV27	ASSFYRAEEKLF
NA	TRBJ1-4	NA	TRBV4-3	ASSQEGRATTNEKLF
NA	TRBJ1-2	once	TRBV4-3	ASSQDTRVYYGYT
NA	TRBJ2-7	NA	TRBV6-2/TRBV6-3	ASSYLDRFYYEQY
NA	TRBJ2-5	NA	TRBV2	ASSIPGVLETQY
TRBD1	TRBJ2-1	NA	TRBV19	ASSALPGQGYNEQF
NA	TRBJ2-7	once	TRBV18	ASSPGLRYEQY
NA	TRBJ1-1	NA	TRBV7-8	ASSLEGPGVNTEAF
NA	TRBJ1-2	NA	TRBV5-5	ASSLGLGARYGYT
NA	TRBJ1-2	few	TRBV10-2	ASSTGQLAYGYT
NA	TRBJ2-7	NA	TRBV6-5	ASSRTDSYEQY
TRBD1	TRBJ2-5	few	TRBV11-1	ASQKDGDRGETQY